The source of this T cell receptor (beta chain) is a study of HIV-infected children after antiretroviral therapy interruption. Unique molecular identifiers were included in an RNA-based 3' RACE TCR library. TCRdb independently ran MiXCR on the 3' RACE reads; one entry per CDR3 protein. This sample yields 40,000 or so distinct CDR3 sequences, of which 5% to 8% are seen a single time; more than 0.95% belongs to the top ten. After removal of 6 bases from V and 3 bases from J, the junction contained 4 bases not matched to a gene. The length of the CDR3 is 14 residues. The V gene's germline CDR1 is ENHRY and CDR2 SYGVKD. Regarding treatment: PENTA 11 planned treatment interruption arm or continuous ART arm. In this sample, this clonotype turned up many times.

The rearrangement joins TRBV10-3 to TRBJ2-2, with 7 positions matching TRBD2. The sequenced sample was CD45RA+ CD4+ T cells from PBMCs, pooled from several time points, obtained from a donor given antiretroviral therapy, either interrupted or continuous. Subset meaning: naive CD4+ CD45RA+ CD45RO- T cells. This TCR came from a pool of human donors with HIV. In nucleotides, the CDR3 is TGTGCCATCAGGGCGGGGGTTTACACCGGGGAGCTGTTTTTT. This translates into CAIRAGVYTGELFF.